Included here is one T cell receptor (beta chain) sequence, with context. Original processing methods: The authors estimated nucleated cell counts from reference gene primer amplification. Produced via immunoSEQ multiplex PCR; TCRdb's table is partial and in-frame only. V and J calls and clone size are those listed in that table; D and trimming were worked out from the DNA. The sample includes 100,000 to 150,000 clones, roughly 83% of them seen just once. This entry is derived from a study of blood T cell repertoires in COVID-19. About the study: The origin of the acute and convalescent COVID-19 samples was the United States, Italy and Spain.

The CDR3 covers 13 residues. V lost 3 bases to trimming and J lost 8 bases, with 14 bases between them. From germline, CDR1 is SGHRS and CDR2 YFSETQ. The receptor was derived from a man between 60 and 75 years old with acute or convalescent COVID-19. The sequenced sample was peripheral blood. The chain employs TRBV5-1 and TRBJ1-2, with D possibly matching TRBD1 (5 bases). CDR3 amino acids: CASSSGRGDGYTF. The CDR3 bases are TGCGCCAGCAGCTCAGGCCGGGGGGACGGCTACACCTTC.